This TCR beta chain was captured by sequencing in a study of blood T cell repertoires in COVID-19. Study summary: COVID-19 samples from acute and convalescent phases originated in the United States, Italy and Spain.

The CDR3 extends over 15 amino acids. The germline V gene has CDR1 KGHSH and CDR2 LQKENI. The V segment lost 2 bases and the J segment 1 base; nucleotides outside the gene matches: 2. Study processing details: The assay estimated nucleated cells by amplifying reference gene primers. TCRdb keeps only in-frame clones here, not all; method: immunoSEQ multiplex PCR. V, J and clone size reflect that table, while D and trimming were determined from the DNA. The sample carries roughly 260,000 clones, 88% recorded once. The TCR originated in a man between 60 and 75 years old who had recovered from COVID-19. Sequenced sample: peripheral blood. The chain carries TRBV18 and TRBJ1-1; the match to TRBD1 covers 9 bases. The CDR3 DNA is TGTGCCAGCTCACCAGAGACAGGGGGGAACACTGAAGCTTTCTTT. The encoded protein is CASSPETGGNTEAFF.